This T cell receptor (beta chain) emerged from a study of CXCR3-negative and CXCR3-positive naive CD8 T cells. Study-level background: TRB reads totalled about 130 million, about 1.5 +/- 0.3 million per library.

Note on this clonotype: What it binds is not known.

Looked up from germline, CDR1 is SQVTM and CDR2 is ANQGSEA. This CDR3 has 15 residues. General study results and limits: Naive cells that were CXCR3-negative or CXCR3-positive used TRBV-TRBJ genes alike, while memory cells diverged. In CXCR3-positive naive cells, the TRB CDR3s were more hydrophobic than in CXCR3-negative naive cells.

Libraries were UMI-labeled 5' RACE TRB cDNA. Following a re-call of the 5' RACE reads, TCRdb has one entry per CDR3 protein and lacks DNA. This sample contains about 150,000 distinct CDR3 sequences. The sample was naive CXCR3+ CD8+ T cells from blood. Subset in this sample: CD45RO-CCR7+CD27+CD95- naive CD8+ T cells expressing CXCR3 (TNR3+). V is TRBV29-1 and J is TRBJ2-1; the TCRdb D gene call, TRBD1, has no DNA to confirm it. The TCR was taken from a human donor in good health. Some clones in this sample may be carry-over from other donors' samples. The CDR3 is CSVEDEAGYENEQFF.